This T cell receptor (beta chain) comes out of a study of cytomegalovirus exposure and HLA in healthy donors. Turning to the study itself: Among roughly 180 million T cells, an earlier analysis found around 100 million unique TCR beta sequences. Out of 300 to 500 genotyped donors, about 80% belonged to the Caucasian-associated ancestry cluster.

Vbeta (60) and Jbeta (13) primers were used in the PCR. Data came from immunoSEQ multiplex PCR; TCRdb stores just in-frame clones and leaves some out. Seen here are tens of thousands of clones, roughly 86% observed once, and the top ten hold roughly 2%. CDR3 length: 16 amino acids. Germline-derived CDR1 and CDR2 are MNHEY and SVGAGI. With 2 bases removed from V and 3 bases from J, the gap between germline ends came to 13 bases. Regarding the study as a whole: Previous analysis showed most TCR beta V segments were productive about 90% or about 30% of the time. Most subjects' HLA-A and HLA-B alleles were reportedly predicted from TCR beta sequences.

A note on this clone: Its antigen is not known.

Sequencing was carried out using PBMCs. This sequence was found in a man younger than 35 in good health and CMV-seronegative. The V gene is TRBV6-5, the J gene TRBJ2-2; tentatively, D is TRBD1 (6 bases). CDR3 in DNA: TGTGCCAGCAGTTACATGTCTCAGGGGTACACCGGGGAGCTGTTTTTT. It encodes CASSYMSQGYTGELFF.